The sequence of this T cell receptor beta chain was determined in a study of blood T cell repertoires in COVID-19. Across the whole study: PBMCs, B-cell-depleted T cells, or T cells were the source of the cDNA or gDNA that made up the material.

Original methodology: Estimation of nucleated cell counts was performed using reference gene primer amplification. Data came from immunoSEQ multiplex PCR; TCRdb stores just in-frame clones and leaves some out. V, J and clone size reflect that table, while D and trimming were determined from the DNA. The sample includes tens of thousands of clones, around four fifths of them seen just once. V lost 4 bases, J lost 5 bases, and 15 bases lay in between. CDR1 is KGHSH and CDR2 is LQKENI in the germline V gene. The length of the CDR3 is 16 residues. The sequence was collected from a man aged 50 or older with active COVID-19. The chain links TRBV18 to TRBJ1-6; D may be TRBD1 (5 bases). The sequencing input was peripheral blood. This CDR3 reads CASSRTAGPHNSPLHF. Written as DNA, the CDR3 is TGTGCCAGCTCACGTACAGCGGGGCCCCATAATTCACCCCTCCACTTT.